Listed below are T cell receptor beta chains from one sample, sequenced in a study of T-cell memory formation after mild COVID-19. In TCRdb, the 5' RACE reads were re-called with MiXCR into one record per CDR3 protein. The sample carries around 510,000 distinct CDR3 sequences, roughly 20% recorded once. Material for sequencing was PBMCs or a T cell subset sorted from them (not recorded which). These receptors all come from an adult woman who had mild COVID-19 (a few samples of this study predate the infection). Cell type and time point are not known. Each CDR3 is given with its conserved first and last residue.

v_call: TRBV5-4
j_call: TRBJ2-3
cdr3_aa: CASSLFQGSTDTQYF

v_call: TRBV12-3/TRBV12-4
j_call: TRBJ1-2
cdr3_aa: CASNWDRGRVYGYTF

v_call: TRBV14
j_call: TRBJ1-1
cdr3_aa: CASSQGQKGAEAFF

v_call: TRBV28
j_call: TRBJ2-2
cdr3_aa: CASSRGTGSWSNTGELFF

v_call: TRBV12-3/TRBV12-4
j_call: TRBJ2-7
cdr3_aa: CASRYRGYEQYF

v_call: TRBV5-1
j_call: TRBJ2-1
cdr3_aa: CASSLSSQQFF

v_call: TRBV7-9
j_call: TRBJ2-3
cdr3_aa: CASRLAGPTDTQYF

v_call: TRBV4-1
j_call: TRBJ2-7
cdr3_aa: CASSQDRLAGIYEQYF

v_call: TRBV18
j_call: TRBJ2-5
cdr3_aa: CASSPRGLQETQYF

v_call: TRBV11-2
j_call: TRBJ2-3
cdr3_aa: CASSLERTQYF

v_call: TRBV6-4
j_call: TRBJ1-6
cdr3_aa: CASSREVSYNSPLHF

v_call: TRBV20-1
j_call: TRBJ2-1
cdr3_aa: CSANRGGEQFF

v_call: TRBV11-2
j_call: TRBJ2-7
cdr3_aa: CASSREYHEQYF

v_call: TRBV5-1
j_call: TRBJ2-7
cdr3_aa: CASSIGSGYEQYF

v_call: TRBV5-1
j_call: TRBJ2-5
cdr3_aa: CASRPGPQETQYF

v_call: TRBV30
j_call: TRBJ2-1
cdr3_aa: CAWSVLRSEQFF

v_call: TRBV7-6
j_call: TRBJ2-1
cdr3_aa: CASSLWGGRVNEQFF

v_call: TRBV19
j_call: TRBJ2-5
cdr3_aa: CASSMDRAPYLQETQYF

v_call: TRBV29-1
j_call: TRBJ2-7
cdr3_aa: CSANFRARGFEQYF

v_call: TRBV20-1
j_call: TRBJ1-4
cdr3_aa: CSAWDRTMGLEKLFF

v_call: TRBV12-5
j_call: TRBJ2-7
cdr3_aa: CASGPSPYEQYF

v_call: TRBV20-1
j_call: TRBJ2-3
cdr3_aa: CSGPRAGNTDTQYF

v_call: TRBV6-5
j_call: TRBJ1-1
cdr3_aa: CASSTGDRENTEAFF

v_call: TRBV4-1
j_call: TRBJ2-7
cdr3_aa: CASSLAQGAHEQYF

v_call: TRBV10-3
j_call: TRBJ2-3
cdr3_aa: CAISDEGLAADTQYF

v_call: TRBV18
j_call: TRBJ1-1
cdr3_aa: CASLTQEMNTEAFF

v_call: TRBV11-2
j_call: TRBJ1-1
cdr3_aa: CASSLYDTEAFF

v_call: TRBV29-1
j_call: TRBJ2-5
cdr3_aa: CSVEARQQETQYF

v_call: TRBV7-2
j_call: TRBJ1-3
cdr3_aa: CASSSGPSGNTIYF